This T cell receptor (beta chain) was obtained from a study of shared clonotypes between healthy human individuals. Study-wide background: CD4 naive and CD4 memory each took three plates per donor, while CD8 naive took two and CD8 memory one.

Points on this clone: Its antigen is currently unknown.

Deep level was the assay's run setting. Methods used by the authors: ImmunoSEQ output held junction-only sequences without quality scores, so filtering differed. Profiled with immunoSEQ multiplex PCR; TCRdb holds only in-frame clones, not every one. V, J and clone size were drawn from that table, and D and trimming were deduced from the DNA. There are about 700,000 clones in the sample; 92% occur only once, and 24% lies in the top ten. Findings and limits, study-wide: The donor pool, a small one, limited the genetic and exposure-history diversity represented.

Naive CD8 cells lacked CD45RO and underwent positive selection for CCR7, leaving out terminally differentiated effector memory CD45RA+ cells. V gave up 0 bases and J gave up 7 bases, with 7 bases separating them. In germline, CDR1 is SGHDN, CDR2 FVKESK. This CDR3 region has 12 residues. The sequencing input was naive CD8+ T cells sorted from blood. This sequence was found in a man aged 25-45 years in good health. The gene calls are TRBV14 and TRBJ2-7, with D hard to call. The CDR3 protein is CASSQEFFEQYF. The CDR3 coding sequence is TGTGCCAGCAGCCAAGAGTTTTTTGAGCAGTACTTC.